The 32 T cell receptor beta chains given below trace back to one sample, sequenced in a study of T cell repertoires in cytomegalovirus infection. In TCRdb, the reads were re-called with MiXCR into one record per CDR3 protein. Of about 180,000 distinct CDR3 sequences listed, 14% are singletons. The sequencing sample was made of PBMCs. These receptors were collected from a human donor in good health (CMV status not recorded). Some clones in this sample may be carry-over from other donors' samples.

The chain couples TRBV7-9 to TRBJ2-5; a possible D gene is TRBD1 (6 bases). Trimming took 6 bases from V and 2 from J, leaving 19 bases between them. CDR1 and CDR2 (germline): SEHNR, FQNEAQ (reference sequence). The CDR3 is 16 residues long. The CDR3 is CASSTTRGTSQETQYF. CDR3 DNA sequence: TGTGCCAGCAGTACCACACGAGGGACATCTCAAGAGACCCAGTACTTC.

The J gene is TRBJ1-6, the V gene TRBV7-9; 7 bases fit TRBD1. Trimming at V came to 11 bases and at J to 10 bases, leaving 14 bases not matched to a gene. CDR3 length equals 14 residues. The V gene's germline CDR1 is SEHNR and CDR2 FQNEAQ (reference sequence). The CDR3 nucleotides read TGTGCCTCCTCCAAGTCAGGGGGAGGCTCACCCCTCCACTTT. Encoded protein: CASSKSGGGSPLHF.

This clonotype occurred a few times. The chain links TRBV10-3 to TRBJ2-1, with D maybe TRBD1 (5 bases). V dropped 7 bases and J dropped 5 bases, with 9 bases sitting between them. This CDR3 spans 12 amino acids. The V gene's germline CDR1 is ENHRY and CDR2 SYGVKD. CDR3 amino acids: CAIKFRDNEQFF. The CDR3 DNA reads as TGTGCCATCAAGTTCAGGGACAATGAGCAGTTCTTC.

J is TRBJ2-1 and V is TRBV10-3, with D possibly matching TRBD1 (6 bases). The V end was cut by 5 bases, the J end by 6 bases, with 20 bases between. In germline, CDR1 is ENHRY, CDR2 SYGVKD. CDR3 length equals 16 residues. The CDR3 spells CAISSTGTPNPNEQFF. The CDR3, as DNA: TGTGCCATCAGTTCTACCGGGACACCTAACCCCAATGAGCAGTTCTTC.

Ten or more counts support this clonotype. The chain combines TRBV7-3 with TRBJ2-1; the match to TRBD1 covers 12 bases. Germline loops: CDR1 SGHTA, CDR2 FQGTGA. V lost 5 bases to trimming and J lost 0 bases; unmatched junction nucleotides: 14. The CDR3 is 20 residues long. CDR3 sequence: CASSTQAGTGGPISYNEQFF. As DNA, the CDR3 is TGTGCCAGCAGCACACAAGCCGGGACAGGGGGCCCTATCTCCTACAATGAGCAGTTCTTC.

This clonotype was seen ten or more times. The genes are TRBV7-8 and TRBJ1-1, with 7 bases lining up with TRBD1. The CDR3 contains 22 residues. Germline V gives CDR1 SGHVS, CDR2 FQNEAQ. Unmatched junction bases numbered 22, after V lost 0 bases and J lost 0 bases. This CDR3 is CASSLALSIGDRWVGMNTEAFF. For the CDR3, the DNA is TGTGCCAGCAGCTTAGCGTTATCGATCGGGGACAGATGGGTGGGGATGAACACTGAAGCTTTCTTT.

The J gene is TRBJ2-7, the V gene TRBV20-1, with 7 bases fitting TRBD2. CDR1 is DFQATT, CDR2 SNEGSKA, per germline (reference sequence). V trimming: 3 bases; J trimming: 0 bases; junction bases outside the gene matches: 11. The CDR3 contains 16 residues. CDR3 in DNA: TGCAGTGCTAGTTTTTTGGGCGGGAGCAGCTCCTACGAGCAGTACTTC. It translates to CSASFLGGSSSYEQYF.

This clonotype was seen many times. The V call is TRBV7-2, the J call TRBJ2-6; 7 bases match TRBD1. This CDR3 contains 15 residues. The germline CDR1 and CDR2 sequences are SGHTA and FQGNSA. J lost 0 bases, V lost 5 bases, and 1 base had no gene match. This CDR3 reads CASSPGGSGANVLTF. The CDR3, as DNA: TGTGCCAGCAGCCCAGGGGGCTCTGGGGCCAACGTCCTGACTTTC.

The sample holds a few counts of this clonotype. This chain connects TRBV14 to TRBJ2-3; the D gene is possibly TRBD1 (5 bases). Trimming stripped 0 bases from V and 2 bases from J, with 9 bases between. CDR1 SGHDN and CDR2 FVKESK come from the germline V gene. The CDR3 covers 15 residues. CDR3 DNA: TGTGCCAGCAGCCAAGACAGGGCCTTCACAGATACGCAGTATTTT. It yields the protein CASSQDRAFTDTQYF.

This clonotype was detected many times. The rearrangement uses TRBV6-5 and TRBJ2-7; tentatively, D is TRBD2 (5 bases). The CDR3 has 13 amino acids. With 0 bases removed from V and 3 bases from J, the gap between germline ends came to 6 bases. Germline CDR1 is MNHEY and CDR2 is SVGAGI. CDR3 coding DNA: TGTGCCAGCAGTTACTCTGGGAGCTACGAGCAGTACTTC. Translating gives CASSYSGSYEQYF.

Ten or more counts support this clonotype. The rearrangement uses TRBV7-2 and TRBJ2-7; 8 bases fit TRBD1. Germline CDR1 reads SGHTA; CDR2 reads FQGNSA. The CDR3 runs 14 residues. The V and J ends lost 2 bases and 6 bases, in that order; junction bases with no gene match: 6. CDR3 in amino acids: CASSLRDRSSEQYF. The CDR3 DNA is TGTGCCAGCAGCTTAAGGGACAGGTCAAGCGAGCAGTACTTC.

There are a few counts of this clonotype. The chain is built from TRBV5-4 and TRBJ1-1; no firm D call. The germline gives CDR1 SGHNT, CDR2 YYREEE (reference sequence). The V and J ends lost 0 bases and 1 base respectively, with 7 bases between them. The CDR3 totals 14 residues. CDR3 protein: CASSLGVRNTEAFF. The CDR3 bases are TGTGCCAGCAGCTTGGGGGTCAGGAACACTGAAGCTTTCTTT.

This clonotype was observed once. The rearrangement uses TRBV11-3 and TRBJ2-2, with a weak D call TRBD2 (5 bases). The length of the CDR3 is 16 residues. Germline-derived CDR1 and CDR2 are SGHNT and YENEEA. V dropped 5 bases and J dropped 4 bases, with 17 bases sitting between them. The CDR3 sequence is CASSTRHGGGTGELFF. CDR3 in DNA: TGTGCCAGCAGCACCCGACACGGTGGAGGCACCGGGGAGCTGTTTTTT.

Details on this clonotype: Germline and junction disagree at one end, which may indicate a read error. The V call is TRBV28, the J call TRBJ1-2, with a weak D call TRBD1 (5 bases). This CDR3 spans 12 amino acids. CDR1 MDHEN and CDR2 SYDVKM come from the germline V gene. CDR3 region: CASSLEFGTADF. The CDR3 coding sequence is TGTGCCAGCAGTTTAGAATTCGGGACGGCTGATTTC.

This clonotype occurred a few times. V and J are TRBV6-6 and TRBJ2-7; D is unresolved. This CDR3 spans 12 amino acids. CDR1 and CDR2 from the germline V gene are MNHNY and SVGAGI (reference sequence). The V gene lost 4 bases and the J gene lost 3 bases, with 7 bases spanning the gap. The CDR3 region is CASSSFLYEQYF. CDR3 DNA sequence: TGTGCCAGCAGTTCTTTCCTCTACGAGCAGTACTTC.

This clonotype was seen ten or more times. The chain couples TRBV12-3 or TRBV12-4 to TRBJ2-7; tentative D call: TRBD2 (6 bases). The germline V and J ends were trimmed by 3 bases and 3 bases, with 12 bases remaining between them. The CDR3 is 14 amino acids. This CDR3 reads CASSLVAEYYEQYF. The DNA of the CDR3 is TGTGCCAGCAGTTTGGTAGCGGAGTACTACGAGCAGTACTTC.

The chain links TRBV7-3 to TRBJ2-2; TRBD2 might be the D (6 bases). In germline, CDR1 is SGHTA, CDR2 FQGTGA. Between the trimmed V and J ends, which lost 2 bases and 5 bases, there was a span of 12 bases. CDR3 size: 15 residues. This CDR3 reads CASSLGGTLTGELFF. As DNA, the CDR3 is TGTGCCAGCAGCTTAGGAGGGACGTTAACCGGGGAGCTGTTTTTT.

At least ten counts were recorded for this clonotype. J is TRBJ1-2 and V is TRBV6-1; 7 bases map to TRBD1. In germline, CDR1 is MNHNS, CDR2 SASEGT. The CDR3 loop spans 15 amino acids. Trimming at V came to 7 bases and at J to 8 bases, leaving 16 bases not matched to a gene. The CDR3 nucleotides are TGTGCCAGCATCTCTCCCGGGACAGACCTCGTCGGCTACACCTTC. It translates to CASISPGTDLVGYTF.

This chain links TRBV27 with TRBJ2-7; 14 positions agree with TRBD2. The germline V gene has CDR1 MNHEY and CDR2 SMNVEV (reference sequence). The J segment lost 3 bases and the V segment lost 6 bases, leaving 7 bases of the junction unmatched. The length of the CDR3 is 16 residues. CDR3 region: CASSRGLAGDRYEQYF. CDR3 DNA: TGTGCCAGCAGCCGGGGACTAGCGGGAGACCGCTACGAGCAGTACTTC.

This clonotype was observed a few times. The chain couples TRBV29-1 to TRBJ1-1; 7 bases map to TRBD1. The CDR3 length is 13 residues. Germline V gene sequence: CDR1 SQVTM, CDR2 ANQGSEA. V lost 5 bases, J lost 0 bases, and 3 bases stayed unmatched. CDR3 sequence (DNA): TGCAGCGTTTCCGGGACAGTGAACACTGAAGCTTTCTTT. Protein product: CSVSGTVNTEAFF.

This clonotype was picked up many times. This chain joins TRBV7-9 and TRBJ1-1; D possibly corresponds to TRBD1 (6 bases). Per germline, CDR1 SEHNR and CDR2 FQNEAQ (reference sequence). This CDR3 is 11 amino acids long. V dropped 8 bases and J dropped 5 bases, with 9 bases sitting between them. The CDR3 sequence is CASLGGTEAFF. The DNA for the CDR3 is TGTGCCAGCTTAGGGGGGACTGAAGCTTTCTTT.

This clonotype showed up just a few times. The chain combines TRBV19 with TRBJ2-1; no clear D gene. CDR1 LNHDA and CDR2 SQIVND come from the germline V gene (reference sequence). The V end lost 5 bases, the J end lost 5 bases, and 16 bases lay between the germline ends. CDR3 length: 15 amino acids. The CDR3 sequence is CASSPLSPPHNEQFF. The CDR3, as DNA: TGTGCCAGTAGTCCCCTTAGTCCCCCCCACAATGAGCAGTTCTTC.

This chain uses TRBV2 with TRBJ1-6; D perhaps matches TRBD1 (6 bases). Trimming took off 7 bases at V and 5 bases at J, with 15 bases between the two ends. The CDR3 runs 15 residues. Germline-derived CDR1 and CDR2 are SNHLY and FYNNEI. CDR3 bases: TGTGCCAGCACCTCCCGGGCAGGGGATAATTCACCCCTCCACTTT. Protein: CASTSRAGDNSPLHF. Full variable domain (outside the CDR3, taken from reference TRBV2 and TRBJ1-6): EPEVTQTPSHQVTQMGQEVILRCVPISNHLYFYWYRQILGQKVEFLVSFYNNEISEKSEIFDDQFSVERPDGSNFTLKIRSTKLEDSAMYFCASTSRAGDNSPLHFGNGTRLTVT.

J is TRBJ2-3 and V is TRBV29-1; 9 bases match TRBD2. With V trimmed by 0 bases and J by 4 bases, 8 bases remained unmatched. This CDR3 is built from 16 residues. The germline V gene encodes CDR1 SQVTM and CDR2 ANQGSEA. This chain's CDR3 is CSVEDRSSGSPDTQYF. The DNA for the CDR3 is TGCAGCGTTGAAGATCGGAGTAGCGGGAGCCCAGATACGCAGTATTTT.

The rearrangement joins TRBV18 to TRBJ1-1, with a tentative D call TRBD1 (6 bases). V lost 6 bases and J lost 1, with 15 bases in between. There are 15 residues in the CDR3. CDR1 is KGHSH and CDR2 is LQKENI in the germline V gene. The CDR3 sequence is CASSIRQVSNTEAFF. The CDR3 DNA is TGTGCCAGCTCTATCCGACAGGTCTCGAACACTGAAGCTTTCTTT.

This clonotype was seen a handful of times. The rearrangement uses TRBV29-1 and TRBJ2-5; D remains ambiguous. The CDR3 sequence is 12 residues long. The germline V and J ends were trimmed by 5 bases and 3 bases, with 10 bases remaining between them. The germline V gene encodes CDR1 SQVTM and CDR2 ANQGSEA. The CDR3 is CSVIVSEETQYF. Written as DNA, the CDR3 is TGCAGCGTTATTGTCAGCGAAGAGACCCAGTACTTC.

This clonotype was found a few times. The chain links TRBV27 to TRBJ1-1; perhaps TRBD1 as D (5 bases). The CDR3 loop spans 14 amino acids. Looked up from germline, CDR1 is MNHEY and CDR2 is SMNVEV (reference sequence). The V gene lost 2 bases and the J gene lost 6 bases, with 13 bases spanning the gap. The CDR3 sequence: CASSLGPSGPEAFF. In DNA form, the CDR3 reads TGTGCCAGCAGTTTAGGCCCCTCAGGGCCTGAAGCTTTCTTT.

The chain has TRBV3-1 and TRBJ2-5, with 11 bases aligning to TRBD2. Losses at the gene ends were 3 bases for V and 4 bases for J; bases not matched to a gene: 4. The CDR3 totals 15 residues. The germline V gene encodes CDR1 LGHDT and CDR2 YNNKEL (reference sequence). CDR3 loop: CASSQTSGVGETQYF. For the CDR3, the DNA is TGTGCCAGCAGCCAGACTAGCGGGGTGGGAGAGACCCAGTACTTC.

This clonotype was counted between two and nine times. The rearrangement links TRBV20-1 to TRBJ1-5; possibly TRBD1 for D (5 bases). The CDR3 is 14 residues long. The germline V and J ends were trimmed by 1 base and 5 bases, with 12 bases remaining between them. Germline-derived CDR1 and CDR2 are DFQATT and SNEGSKA (reference sequence). CDR3 nucleotides: TGCAGTGCTAGAGGTGCAGGGATAGATCAGCCCCAGCATTTT. Translated: CSARGAGIDQPQHF.

The chain combines TRBV20-1 with TRBJ1-6; a possible D gene is TRBD1 (5 bases). V lost 4 bases and J 9 bases, leaving 16 bases between the germline ends. CDR1 is DFQATT and CDR2 is SNEGSKA in the germline V gene (reference sequence). The CDR3 sequence is 14 residues long. The CDR3 coding sequence is TGCAGTGCTACCCCGGGCCCGCAGGGTTCACCCCTCCACTTT. Translating it yields CSATPGPQGSPLHF.

The V and J genes are TRBV20-1 and TRBJ2-1; tentatively, D is TRBD1 (6 bases). The V end was cut by 7 bases, the J end by 5 bases, with 15 bases between. CDR1 is DFQATT and CDR2 is SNEGSKA in the germline V gene (reference sequence). The CDR3 extends over 13 amino acids. CDR3 amino acids: CSVQGARNNEQFF. The CDR3 DNA reads TGCAGTGTACAGGGTGCCCGAAACAATGAGCAGTTCTTC.

The genes are TRBV20-1 and TRBJ2-1; D is possibly TRBD2 (5 bases). Germline CDR1 DFQATT, CDR2 SNEGSKA (reference sequence). V gave up 0 bases and J gave up 4 bases, with 13 bases separating them. The length of the CDR3 is 15 residues. In DNA form, the CDR3 reads TGCAGTGCTAGAGATCGATTAGCGTCATACAATGAGCAGTTCTTC. Translating it yields CSARDRLASYNEQFF.